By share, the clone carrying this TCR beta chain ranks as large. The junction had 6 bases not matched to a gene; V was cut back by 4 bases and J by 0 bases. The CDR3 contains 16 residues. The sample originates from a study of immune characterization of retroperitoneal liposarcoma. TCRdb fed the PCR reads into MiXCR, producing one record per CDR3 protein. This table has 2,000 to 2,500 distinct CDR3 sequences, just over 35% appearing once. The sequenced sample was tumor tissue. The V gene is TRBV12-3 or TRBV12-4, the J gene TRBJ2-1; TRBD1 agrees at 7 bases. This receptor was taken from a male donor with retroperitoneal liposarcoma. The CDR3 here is CASSYRQGGSYNEQFF. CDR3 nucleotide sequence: TGTGCCAGCAGTTACCGACAGGGTGGCTCCTACAATGAGCAGTTCTTC.